Given below is one TCR beta chain in context. Its target is not known. The data were taken from a study of T-cell memory formation after mild COVID-19. Overall study results and limits: CD8+ contracting clones occupied EMRA, while CD4+ ones occupied mainly CM and EM.

UMIs and sample barcodes were carried by the TCR alpha and TCR beta cDNA libraries that 5'RACE produced using constant-segment primers. From the 5' RACE reads, TCRdb called clonotypes with MiXCR, one entry per CDR3 protein. Altogether 110,000 or so distinct CDR3 sequences are present, 20% to 25% being singletons, with the ten largest covering roughly 40%. V lost 4 bases, J lost 8 bases, and 9 bases lay in between. CDR1 and CDR2 from the germline V gene are ENHRY and SYGVKD. CDR3 length: 12 residues. The gene calls are TRBV10-3 and TRBJ2-1, with D uncertain. Sequenced sample: PBMCs or a T cell subset sorted from them (not recorded which). The source is a man aged 18 to 30 who had mild COVID-19 (a few samples of this study predate the infection). Cell type and time point are not known. The CDR3: CAISGTMDEQFF. For the CDR3, the DNA is TGTGCCATCAGTGGAACTATGGATGAGCAGTTCTTC.